What follows are 21 T cell receptor beta chains derived from one specimen sequenced in a study of blood T cells in healthy people across ages. The use of a sample-barcoded 5' primer and a J-beta primer mix characterized a second PCR of about 7 to 12 cycles. TCRdb reprocessed the 5' RACE reads via MiXCR and lists one record per CDR3 protein. The table includes approximately 800,000 distinct CDR3 sequences, roughly 40% detected once. Sequencing was carried out using blood. All receptors come from a man between 18 and 29 years old in good health.

The CDR3 DNA reads TGTGCCAGCAGATTCGCCTCGAACACCGGGGAGCTGTTTTTT. This encodes CASRFASNTGELFF. This sequence joins TRBV28 and TRBJ2-2; D uncertain. The V end was cut by 6 bases, the J end by 0 bases, with 8 bases between. CDR1 and CDR2 from the germline V gene are MDHEN and SYDVKM. CDR3 length: 14 amino acids. Combining the CDR3 with reference TRBV28 and TRBJ2-2 gives the whole variable domain DVKVTQSSRYLVKRTGEKVFLECVQDMDHENMFWYRQDPGLGLRLIYFSYDVKMKEKGDIPEGYSVSREKKERFSLILESASTNQTSMYLCASRFASNTGELFFGEGSRLTVL.

This clonotype was recorded a few times. This chain joins TRBV6-5 and TRBJ1-2; D gene unclear. V lost 0 bases and J 6 bases, leaving 14 bases between the germline ends. The CDR3 length is 15 residues. Germline V gene lookup returns CDR1 MNHEY and CDR2 SVGAGI. This chain's CDR3 is CASSYSRLGRNGYTF. The CDR3 DNA follows: TGTGCCAGCAGTTACTCGAGGCTTGGGCGTAATGGCTACACCTTC.

The chain recombines TRBV28 with TRBJ2-1; D is undetermined. Germline CDR1 MDHEN, CDR2 SYDVKM. V lost 4 bases to trimming and J lost 5 bases, with 15 bases between them. This CDR3 spans 15 amino acids. The DNA for the CDR3 is TGTGCCAGCAGTTCCCTTAAGATGAGCGACAATGAGCAGTTCTTC. Protein sequence: CASSSLKMSDNEQFF.

This clonotype has more than one count but fewer than ten. The chain uses TRBV5-5 and TRBJ1-5, with 7 bases fitting TRBD1. Per the germline V gene, CDR1 is SGHKS and CDR2 is YYEKEE (reference sequence). This CDR3 contains 15 residues. V lost 2 bases, J lost 3 bases, and 5 bases stayed unmatched. The DNA for the CDR3 is TGTGCCAGCAGCTTAATAGGGACAGACAATCAGCCCCAGCATTTT. Translating it yields CASSLIGTDNQPQHF.

A few counts support this clonotype. The J gene is TRBJ2-3, the V gene TRBV18; D not certain. V was clipped by 3 bases and J by 3 bases, with 16 bases between them. The CDR3 runs 16 residues. Germline V lookup: CDR1 KGHSH, CDR2 LQKENI. This chain's CDR3 is CASSPGNSLITDTQYF. The CDR3 nucleotides are TGTGCCAGCTCACCGGGTAACAGTTTGATTACAGATACGCAGTATTTT.

The rearrangement joins TRBV20-1 to TRBJ2-3; 13 positions match TRBD2. This CDR3 comprises 15 residues. With 6 bases clipped from V and 2 bases from J, the junction kept 5 bases outside the gene matches. Germline V lookup: CDR1 DFQATT, CDR2 SNEGSKA (reference sequence). CDR3 amino acids: CSAEGLAGLTDTQYF. CDR3 coding DNA: TGCAGTGCCGAGGGACTAGCGGGGCTCACAGATACGCAGTATTTT.

This clonotype has only a few counts. The V call is TRBV25-1, the J call TRBJ1-2; 7 bases are a match to TRBD1. The ends lost 8 bases at V and 7 bases at J; junction bases unmatched: 10. CDR3 length: 13 amino acids. Germline CDR1 and CDR2: MGHDK and SYGVNS. The CDR3 spells CASGHTGAAGYTF. The CDR3 DNA sequence: TGTGCCAGCGGACATACAGGGGCGGCTGGCTACACCTTC.

This clonotype appeared many times. This chain uses TRBV28 with TRBJ2-7; D tentatively reads TRBD1 or TRBD2 (5 bases each). Trimming shortened V by 5 bases and J by 4 bases, and 21 bases separated the two germline ends. Germline assignment: CDR1 MDHEN and CDR2 SYDVKM. This CDR3 has 16 amino acids. The chain's CDR3 is CASSPGPHRARYEQYF. The CDR3 DNA reads TGTGCCAGCAGTCCGGGACCCCATAGAGCCCGATACGAGCAGTACTTC.

This clonotype turned up a few times. J is TRBJ1-4 and V is TRBV29-1, with D tentatively TRBD1 (6 bases). Between the trimmed V and J ends, which lost 1 base and 8 bases, there was a span of 14 bases. Germline V gene lookup returns CDR1 SQVTM and CDR2 ANQGSEA. The CDR3 totals 14 residues. CDR3 region: CSVEVSGVGEKLFF. CDR3 DNA: TGCAGCGTTGAAGTCTCAGGGGTTGGGGAAAAACTGTTTTTT.

This clonotype was found many times. The chain employs TRBV12-3 or TRBV12-4 and TRBJ2-1; 7 bases are shared with TRBD2. V lost 7 bases, J lost 0 bases, and 3 bases stayed unmatched. CDR3 length: 14 amino acids. In nucleotides, the CDR3 is TGTGCCAGCACCTGGGGGGGCTCCTACAATGAGCAGTTCTTC. Amino acid sequence: CASTWGGSYNEQFF.

This clonotype was seen a few times. The CDR3 nucleotides are TGTGCCAGCAGTTTAAGCCTAAATATGGGGGGCTACACCTTC. Translated, it gives CASSLSLNMGGYTF. The gene calls are TRBV12-3 or TRBV12-4 and TRBJ1-2; D unclear. The CDR3 is made up of 14 amino acids. V lost 2 bases to trimming and J lost 8 bases, with 15 bases between them.

This chain joins TRBV7-2 and TRBJ2-7, with D unclear. V was shortened by 2 bases and J by 7 bases, with 9 bases between the two germline ends. The germline CDR1 and CDR2 sequences are SGHTA and FQGNSA. This CDR3 has 12 amino acids. CDR3 nucleotide sequence: TGTGCCAGCAGCTTACCTAGTCTTGAGCAGTACTTC. It yields the protein CASSLPSLEQYF.

As regards this clonotype: A much larger clone differs by one base, so this may be a read error. The chain employs TRBV9 and TRBJ2-3; D not resolved. From germline, CDR1 is SGDLS and CDR2 YYNGEE. V was trimmed by 0 bases and J by 4 bases, leaving 3 bases between them. This CDR3 has 12 amino acids. CDR3 nucleotides: TGTGCCAGCAGCGTAGTGTCAGATACGCAGTATTTT. It yields the protein CASSVVSDTQYF. Supplemented by reference TRBV9 and TRBJ2-3, the full variable domain reads DSGVTQTPKHLITATGQRVTLRCSPRSGDLSVYWYQQSLDQGLQFLIQYYNGEERAKGNILERFSAQQFPDLHSELNLSSLELGDSALYFCASSVVSDTQYFGPGTRLTVL.

Comment on this clonotype: A much bigger clone sits one base away, suggesting this may be a read error. The rearrangement joins TRBV20-1 to TRBJ2-3; TRBD2 aligns across 8 bases. The CDR3 is 17 amino acids. Per the germline V gene, CDR1 is DFQATT and CDR2 is SNEGSKA (reference sequence). Written as DNA, the CDR3 is TGCGGTGCTTTTCCCATAGCGGGGAGGACGAACACAGATACGCAGTATTTT. Translating it yields CGAFPIAGRTNTDTQYF.

As for this clonotype: This may arise from a read error, as a much more abundant clone is one base away. This rearrangement joins TRBV10-3 to TRBJ2-1; a possible D gene is TRBD2 (6 bases). CDR1 and CDR2 from the germline V gene are ENHRY and SYGVKD. This CDR3 has 16 amino acids. CDR3 sequence reads: CALSDSEGTVYNEQFF. The CDR3 DNA is TGTGCCCTCAGTGATAGTGAGGGGACTGTCTACAATGAGCAGTTCTTC.

The chain recombines TRBV10-3 with TRBJ2-5; D call uncertain. The CDR3 spans 13 residues. CDR1 is ENHRY and CDR2 is SYGVKD in the germline V gene. V was cut by 8 bases and J by 5 bases, with 15 bases left in between. CDR3 loop: CAIATASGETQYF. CDR3 sequence (DNA): TGTGCCATCGCCACGGCCTCTGGGGAGACCCAGTACTTC.

The rearrangement joins TRBV7-2 to TRBJ2-3; 13 bases are a match to TRBD2. Germline V gives CDR1 SGHTA, CDR2 FQGNSA. V shed 3 bases and J 14 bases; nucleotides not matched to a gene: 5. The CDR3 contains 13 residues. The CDR3 coding sequence is TGTGCCAGCAGCTTGACTAGCGGGGGGTACTTGTATTTT. Protein product: CASSLTSGGYLYF.

The chain carries TRBV20-1 and TRBJ2-1; the D is unclear. The DNA end is a closer match to TRBJ2-7, so the J assignment may be wrong. The CDR3 is made up of 14 amino acids. Germline V lookup: CDR1 DFQATT, CDR2 SNEGSKA (reference sequence). CDR3 sequence reads: CSARVRSSYNEQYF. The CDR3 DNA reads as TGCAGTGCTAGAGTCCGGAGCTCCTACAATGAGCAGTACTTC.

This clonotype turned up a few times. V usage is TRBV4-2 and J usage is TRBJ2-1; a possible D gene is TRBD2 (5 bases). Germline V gene data show CDR1 as LGHNA and CDR2 as YNFKEQ. The CDR3 is 16 amino acids. V was trimmed by 3 bases and J by 4 bases, leaving 16 bases between them. CDR3 nucleotide sequence: TGTGCCAGCAGCCATGCTACTAGGAGAGTTTACAATGAGCAGTTCTTC. The encoded protein is CASSHATRRVYNEQFF.

V is TRBV27 and J is TRBJ2-1; no firm D call. The CDR3 spans 14 residues. Trimming stripped 11 bases from V and 2 bases from J, with 16 bases between. The germline CDR1 and CDR2 sequences are MNHEY and SMNVEV (reference sequence). The CDR3 DNA follows: TGTGCCCTGCGAGAAGGGTTAGCCTACAATGAGCAGTTCTTC. Translation gives CALREGLAYNEQFF.

In this sample, this clonotype turned up a few times. The rearrangement joins TRBV5-5 to TRBJ2-7; D not resolved. CDR1 SGHKS and CDR2 YYEKEE come from the germline V gene (reference sequence). This CDR3 has 13 amino acids. V was pared by 4 bases and J by 1 base, with 9 bases between. This CDR3 is CASSEAASYEQYF. The CDR3 region has the DNA TGTGCCAGCAGCGAGGCCGCTTCCTACGAGCAGTACTTC.